This T cell receptor (beta chain) was observed in a study of cytomegalovirus exposure and HLA in healthy donors (dated by TCRdb to 2015 to 2018). Describing the broader study: The roughly 670 repertoires of the first cohort and the roughly 110 validation repertoires were produced on the same platform, according to a later analysis. The aim of the study was to test whether cataloging public T cell receptors could identify signatures of past pathogen exposure. In addition to the first cohort of 650 to 750 subjects, a separate validation cohort of 120 different subjects was used. To predict cytomegalovirus infection status, the study combined high-throughput TCR immunosequencing, statistical association of individual TCRs with disease status, and machine learning. Broad study findings and their caveats: Subsequent analysis determined that TCRs grouped into clusters in the first cohort also showed a tendency toward co-occurrence across the approximately 110 validation repertoires, and 85% to 95% of cluster scores exceeded 0. The study listed 150 to 200 TCR beta chains as associated with cytomegalovirus. A later analysis lacked HLA typing for the validation cohort, so it scored co-occurrence in that cohort across all 120 repertoires. While some public TCRs were present in many individuals, most TCR sequences turned up only very rarely across donors. The classifier was reported to diagnose cytomegalovirus status with high specificity and sensitivity in both the original cohort and the validation cohort. In vitro tests confirmed that a few of the cytomegalovirus-associated TCR beta chains recognize cytomegalovirus antigens. The authors suggested that the approach could potentially be extended to other disease states and immunological phenotypes.

From the cysteine through the phenylalanine, the CDR3 covers 11 amino acids. Only the CDR3 part of the read is kept: 33 bases, read in frame from the first base. The germline V gene encodes CDR1 DFQATT and CDR2 SNEGSKA (reference sequence). On this clone itself: The antigen this receptor binds is unknown. Base qualities were left out, and no much larger clone turns up one base away.

The donors belonged to the validation cohort of 120 subjects, which was separate from the approximately 700-subject first cohort. Library method: the immunoSEQ multiplex PCR assay. The authors' analysis ran thus. A statistical classification framework was built to diagnose cytomegalovirus status from the catalog of TCR beta chain sequences. The immuneACCESS repertoire file appears here via TCRdb, limited to in-frame rearrangements. These files lack a portion of the clones; in checked studies, under half of the deficit traces to unresolved V genes, and the cause of the others is not known. The V and J calls and clone size are taken from that table; D and trimming were inferred from the DNA. In this sample the table shows roughly 200,000 clones, 86% of which occur a single time. 6.5% to 7.5% of the sample comes from the top ten.

This sequence originates from a man aged 25 to 45 in good health and CMV-seropositive. The chain uses TRBV20-1 and TRBJ2-7; TRBD2 might be the D gene, on 5 matching bases. The J call may not be correct, given that the DNA end is closer to TRBJ2-1. Sequences were obtained from PBMCs. The DNA reads TGCAGTGCTAGAGATCACCGGGGGCAGTTCTTC. It is translated as CSARDHRGQFF.